Below, one TCR beta chain is given with its context. This entry comes from a study of T-cell memory formation after mild COVID-19. TCR alpha and TCR beta cDNA libraries carrying sample barcodes and UMIs came from 5'RACE with constant-segment primers. Each CDR3 protein is one row after TCRdb ran MiXCR on the 5' RACE reads. In the table there are 550,000 to 700,000 distinct CDR3 sequences, more than 15% of which are singletons. The sequenced sample was PBMCs or a T cell subset sorted from them (not recorded which). The TCR originated in an adult woman who had mild COVID-19 (a few samples of this study predate the infection). Cell type and time point are not known.

Here the CDR3 DNA reads TGTGCCAGCAGTGACTCGGGACAGGGGGCCACTGAAGCTTTCTTT. This codes for CASSDSGQGATEAFF. V usage is TRBV6-1 and J usage is TRBJ1-1; TRBD1 agrees at 12 bases. V dropped 3 bases and J dropped 4; count of bases not matched to a gene: 3. The CDR3 contains 15 residues. Per the germline V gene, CDR1 is MNHNS and CDR2 is SASEGT.